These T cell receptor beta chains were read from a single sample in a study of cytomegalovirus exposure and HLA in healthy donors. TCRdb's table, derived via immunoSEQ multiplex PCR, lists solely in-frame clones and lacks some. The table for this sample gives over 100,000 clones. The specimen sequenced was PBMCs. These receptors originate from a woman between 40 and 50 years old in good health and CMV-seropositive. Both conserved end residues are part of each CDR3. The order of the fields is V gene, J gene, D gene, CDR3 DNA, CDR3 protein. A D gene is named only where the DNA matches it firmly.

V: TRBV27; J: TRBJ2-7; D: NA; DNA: TGTGCCAGCAGTTCTCTCTACCGGGCCTACGAGCAGTACTTC; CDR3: CASSSLYRAYEQYF
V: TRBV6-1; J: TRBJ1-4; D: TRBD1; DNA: TGTGCCAGCAGGGACAGGGGGATGGGGAATGAAAAACTGTTTTTT; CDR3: CASRDRGMGNEKLFF
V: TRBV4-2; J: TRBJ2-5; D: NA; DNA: TGTGCCAGCAGTAGGTCGGGCCAAGAGACCCAGTACTTC; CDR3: CASSRSGQETQYF
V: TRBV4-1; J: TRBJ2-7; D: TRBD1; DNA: TGCGCCAGCAGCCGCTACCACCGGGACAGGGGGACAAGGCAGTACTTC; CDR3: CASSRYHRDRGTRQYF
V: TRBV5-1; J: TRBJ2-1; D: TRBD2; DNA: TGCGCCAGCAGCTTAGCGGGAGAGGGGTACAATGAGCAGTTCTTC; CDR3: CASSLAGEGYNEQFF
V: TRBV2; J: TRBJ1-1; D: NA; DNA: TGTGCCAGCAGGGGAGAGACAAAGAACACTGAAGCTTTCTTT; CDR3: CASRGETKNTEAFF
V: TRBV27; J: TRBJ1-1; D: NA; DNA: TGTGCCAGCAGTTTCGCCAGGGGCCGCACTGAAGCTTTCTTT; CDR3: CASSFARGRTEAFF
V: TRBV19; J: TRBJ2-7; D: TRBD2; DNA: TGTGCCAGTAGTCTACGGGGTGGAGCGGGAGAGCCCTACGAGCAGTACTTC; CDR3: CASSLRGGAGEPYEQYF
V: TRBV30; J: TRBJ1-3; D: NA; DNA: TGTGCCTGGATTCCCGCCGACATGATTTCGTTTGGAAACACCATATATTTT; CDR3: CAWIPADMISFGNTIYF
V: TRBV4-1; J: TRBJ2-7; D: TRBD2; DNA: TGCGCCAGCAGCTCAGGACTAGCGGGAGAAGTCTACGAGCAGTACTTC; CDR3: CASSSGLAGEVYEQYF
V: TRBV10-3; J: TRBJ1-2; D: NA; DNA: TGTGCCACCCGACAGGTACCTAACTATGGCTACACCTTC; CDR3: CATRQVPNYGYTF
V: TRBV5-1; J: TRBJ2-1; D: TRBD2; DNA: TGCGCCAGCAGCTTGGGAGCGGGAATCGGGAATGAGCAGTTCTTC; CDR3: CASSLGAGIGNEQFF
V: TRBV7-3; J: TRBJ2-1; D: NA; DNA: TGTGCCAGCAGCTCGGTGGCAGGTGAGCAGTTCTTC; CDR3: CASSSVAGEQFF
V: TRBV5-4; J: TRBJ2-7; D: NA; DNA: TGTGCCAGCAGCTTGACAGGGTATGATGAGTACTTC; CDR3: CASSLTGYDEYF
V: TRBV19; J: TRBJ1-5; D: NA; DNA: TGTGCCAGTAGGCCGGGACAAGACCCAAATCAGCCCCAGCATTTT; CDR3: CASRPGQDPNQPQHF
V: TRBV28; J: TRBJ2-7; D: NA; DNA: TGTGCCAGCAGTCCCCGACGTGGCGGCTACGAGCAGTACTTC; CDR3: CASSPRRGGYEQYF
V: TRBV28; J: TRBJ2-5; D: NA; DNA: TGTGCCAGCAGTTTCGGGTTTTCGGCACAGGCAGCTTCAAAGACCCAGTACTTC; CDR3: CASSFGFSAQAASKTQYF
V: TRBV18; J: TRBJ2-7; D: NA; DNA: TGTGCCAGCTCACCGGACAGCCGACCCTCCTACGAGCAGTACTTC; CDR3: CASSPDSRPSYEQYF
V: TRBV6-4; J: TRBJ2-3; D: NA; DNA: TGTGCCAGCAGTGACTCGATCCTGGCAACAGATACGCAGTATTTT; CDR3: CASSDSILATDTQYF
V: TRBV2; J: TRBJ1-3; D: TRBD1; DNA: TGTGCCAGCAGGGGACAGCTCCTCTCAAGGAACACCATATATTTT; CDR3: CASRGQLLSRNTIYF
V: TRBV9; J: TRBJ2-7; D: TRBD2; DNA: TGTGCCAGCAGCCCCTCCGGAGCGGGAGTAGGCCTCGAGCAGTACTTC; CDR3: CASSPSGAGVGLEQYF
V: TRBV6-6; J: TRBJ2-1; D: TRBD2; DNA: TGTGCCAGCCGTAGCGGGTCCTACAATGAGCAGTTCTTC; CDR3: CASRSGSYNEQFF
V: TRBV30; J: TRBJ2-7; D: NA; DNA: TGTGCCTGGAGTAAAACTAGCTACGAGCAGTACTTC; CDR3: CAWSKTSYEQYF
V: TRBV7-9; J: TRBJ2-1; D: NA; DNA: TGTGCCAGCAGCCTCGCCGACAGGAGCAGTGAGCAGTTCTTC; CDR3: CASSLADRSSEQFF
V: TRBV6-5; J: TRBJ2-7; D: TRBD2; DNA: TGTGCCAGCAGTTCCCCGGGACTAGCGGGAGCCTACGAGCAGTACTTC; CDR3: CASSSPGLAGAYEQYF
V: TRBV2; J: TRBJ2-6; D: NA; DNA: TGTGCCAGCAAAAGAGGGTTCTTTTCTGGAGGGGCCAACGTCCTGACTTTC; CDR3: CASKRGFFSGGANVLTF
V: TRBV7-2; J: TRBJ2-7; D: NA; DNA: TGTGCCAGCAGCTTAGGGCTTCTCTCCTACGAGCAGTACTTC; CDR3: CASSLGLLSYEQYF
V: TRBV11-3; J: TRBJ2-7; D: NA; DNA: TGTGCCAGCAGCCAGGGGGGTACCTACGAGCAGTACTTC; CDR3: CASSQGGTYEQYF
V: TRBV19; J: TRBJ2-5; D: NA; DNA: TGTGCCAGTAGCCTGGGGACTCCAGCTCGAAAAGAGACCCAGTACTTC; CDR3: CASSLGTPARKETQYF
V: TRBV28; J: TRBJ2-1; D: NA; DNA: TGTGCCAGCAGTTTTGGGCCGCACAATGAGCAGTTCTTC; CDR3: CASSFGPHNEQFF
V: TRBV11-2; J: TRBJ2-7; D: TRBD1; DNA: TGTGCCAGCAGCTCTACAGGGGACCCACCCTACGAGCAGTACTTC; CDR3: CASSSTGDPPYEQYF
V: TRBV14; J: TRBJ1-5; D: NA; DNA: TGTGCCAGCAGCCAAGGTTGGGGCGGGGATCAGCCCCAGCATTTT; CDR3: CASSQGWGGDQPQHF
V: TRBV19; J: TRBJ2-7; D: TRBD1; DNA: TGTGCCAGTAGTACGCAGGGGGCCTACGAGCAGTACTTC; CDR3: CASSTQGAYEQYF
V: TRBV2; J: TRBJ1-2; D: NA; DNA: TGTGCCAGCTCCCCTTCCTATGGCTACACCTTC; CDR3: CASSPSYGYTF
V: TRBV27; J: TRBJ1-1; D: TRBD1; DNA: TGTGCCAGCAGTCCGGGGGGACAGGGGAACACTGAAGCTTTCTTT; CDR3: CASSPGGQGNTEAFF
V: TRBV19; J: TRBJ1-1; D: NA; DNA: TGTGCCAGTAGTATAGGGGGCTACACTGAAGCTTTCTTT; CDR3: CASSIGGYTEAFF
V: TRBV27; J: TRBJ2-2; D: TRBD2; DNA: TGTGCCAGCAGTTTATTTGGGAGGGAGGCCACCGGGGAGCTGTTTTTT; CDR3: CASSLFGREATGELFF